This T cell receptor beta chain stems from a study of shared clonotypes between healthy human individuals. Partitioning of CD4+ cells yielded a CD45RA+ naive subset and a CD45RA-negative memory subset. The CDR3 loop spans 15 amino acids. Trimming stripped 6 bases from V and 6 bases from J, with 17 bases between. Germline V gene lookup returns CDR1 MDHEN and CDR2 SYDVKM. The protocol was immunoSEQ multiplex PCR, while the TCRdb copy is restricted to in-frame clones and leaves out a portion. The data hold about 1.5 million clones, with 95% to 99% observed a single time. The source of this sequence is a man aged 25-45 years in good health. This chain links TRBV28 with TRBJ2-2, with D possibly TRBD2 on 6 matching bases. Sequenced input: naive CD4+ T cells sorted from blood. The subset denotes: CD45RA+ positively selected. The CDR3 reads CASRSYGGSAGELFF. The CDR3 DNA follows: TGTGCCAGCAGGTCCTACGGGGGAAGCGCCGGGGAGCTGTTTTTT.